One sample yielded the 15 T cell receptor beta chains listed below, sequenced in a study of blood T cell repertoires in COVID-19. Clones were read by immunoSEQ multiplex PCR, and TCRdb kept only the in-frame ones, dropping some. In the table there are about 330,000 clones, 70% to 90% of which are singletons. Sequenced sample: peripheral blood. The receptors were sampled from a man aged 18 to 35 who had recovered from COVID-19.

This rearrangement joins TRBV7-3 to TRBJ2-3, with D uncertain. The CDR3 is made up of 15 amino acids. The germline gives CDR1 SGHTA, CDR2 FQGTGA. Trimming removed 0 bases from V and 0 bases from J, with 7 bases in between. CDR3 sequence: CASSLTAVSTDTQYF. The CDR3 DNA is TGTGCCAGCAGCTTAACGGCGGTTAGCACAGATACGCAGTATTTT.

CDR3 residues: CASSADGNQPQHF. The CDR3 DNA reads TGTGCCAGCAGCGCAGACGGGAATCAGCCCCAGCATTTT. The rearrangement uses TRBV7-6 and TRBJ1-5; D call uncertain. This CDR3 has 13 residues. Germline CDR1 and CDR2: SGHVS and FNYEAQ. V lost 5 bases and J lost 4, with 9 bases in between.

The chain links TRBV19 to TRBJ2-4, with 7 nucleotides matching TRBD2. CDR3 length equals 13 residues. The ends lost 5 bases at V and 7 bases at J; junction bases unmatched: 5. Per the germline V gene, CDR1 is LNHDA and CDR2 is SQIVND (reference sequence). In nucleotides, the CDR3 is TGTGCCAGTAGTTCATGGGAGGGGAACATTCAGTACTTC. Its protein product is CASSSWEGNIQYF.

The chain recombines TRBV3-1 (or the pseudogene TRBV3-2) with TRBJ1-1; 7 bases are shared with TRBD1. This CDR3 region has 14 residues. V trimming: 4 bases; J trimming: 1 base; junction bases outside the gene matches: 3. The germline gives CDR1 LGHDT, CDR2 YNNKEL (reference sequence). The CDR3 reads CASSPRDRNTEAFF. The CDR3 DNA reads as TGTGCCAGCAGCCCTCGGGACAGGAACACTGAAGCTTTCTTT.

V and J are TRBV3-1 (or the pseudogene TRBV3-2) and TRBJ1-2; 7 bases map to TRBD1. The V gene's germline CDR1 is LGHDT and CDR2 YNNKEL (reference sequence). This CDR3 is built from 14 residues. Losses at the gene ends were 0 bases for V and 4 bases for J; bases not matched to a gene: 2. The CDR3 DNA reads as TGTGCCAGCAGCCAAGATTGGACAGGCTATGGCTACACCTTC. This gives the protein CASSQDWTGYGYTF.

The CDR3, as DNA: TGCAGCGCTACCCGACTAATTATTTATACGCAGTATTTT. This translates into CSATRLIIYTQYF. The chain is built from TRBV29-1 and TRBJ2-3; D possibly corresponds to TRBD2 (5 bases). The CDR3 is 13 residues long. The ends were cut back, 7 bases at V and 7 bases at J, with 18 bases in the middle. Germline CDR1 is SQVTM and CDR2 is ANQGSEA.

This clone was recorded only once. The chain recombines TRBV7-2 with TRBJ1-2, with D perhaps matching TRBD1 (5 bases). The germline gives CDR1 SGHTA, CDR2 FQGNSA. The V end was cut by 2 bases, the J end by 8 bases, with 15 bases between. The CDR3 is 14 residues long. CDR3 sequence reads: CASSLYSLGGGYTF. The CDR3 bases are TGTGCCAGCAGCTTATACAGTTTGGGGGGAGGCTACACCTTC.

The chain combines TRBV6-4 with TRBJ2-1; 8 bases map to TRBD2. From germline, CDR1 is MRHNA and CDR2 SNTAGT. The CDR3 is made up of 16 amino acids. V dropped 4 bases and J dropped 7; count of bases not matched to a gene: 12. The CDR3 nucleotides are TGTGCCAGCAGTGGTCAAGCGTCGGGAGGGTATAATGAGCAGTTCTTC. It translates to CASSGQASGGYNEQFF.

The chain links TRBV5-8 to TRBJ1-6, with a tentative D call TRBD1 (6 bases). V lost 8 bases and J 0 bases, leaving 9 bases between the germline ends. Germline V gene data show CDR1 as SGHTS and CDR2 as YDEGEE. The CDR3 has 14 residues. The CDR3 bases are TGTGCCAGTCACAGGGACTCCTATAATTCACCCCTCCACTTT. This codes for CASHRDSYNSPLHF. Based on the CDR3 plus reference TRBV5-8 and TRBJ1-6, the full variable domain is EAGVTQSPTHLIKTRGQQATLRCSPISGHTSVYWYQQALGLGLQFLLWYDEGEERNRGNFPPRFSGRQFPNYSSELNVNALELEDSALYLCASHRDSYNSPLHFGNGTRLTVT.

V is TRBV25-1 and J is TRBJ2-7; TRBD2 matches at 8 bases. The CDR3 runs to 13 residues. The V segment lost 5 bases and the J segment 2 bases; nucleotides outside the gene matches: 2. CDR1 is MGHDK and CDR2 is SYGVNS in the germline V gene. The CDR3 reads CASSRGGTYEQYF. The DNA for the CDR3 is TGTGCCAGCAGTCGGGGGGGGACCTACGAGCAGTACTTC.

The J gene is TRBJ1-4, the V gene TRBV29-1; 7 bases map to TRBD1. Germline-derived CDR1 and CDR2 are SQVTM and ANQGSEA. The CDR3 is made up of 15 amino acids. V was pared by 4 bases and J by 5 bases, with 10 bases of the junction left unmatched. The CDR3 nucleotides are TGCAGCGTTGTGCCGAGGGACAGATCCAATGAAAAACTGTTTTTT. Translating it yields CSVVPRDRSNEKLFF.

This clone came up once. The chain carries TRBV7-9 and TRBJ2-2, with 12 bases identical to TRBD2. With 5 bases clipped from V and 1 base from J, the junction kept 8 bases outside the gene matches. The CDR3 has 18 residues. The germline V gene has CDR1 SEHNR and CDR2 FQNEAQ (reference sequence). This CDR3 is CASSGLAGGPGNTGELFF. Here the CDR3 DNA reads TGTGCCAGCAGCGGTCTAGCGGGAGGGCCGGGGAACACCGGGGAGCTGTTTTTT.

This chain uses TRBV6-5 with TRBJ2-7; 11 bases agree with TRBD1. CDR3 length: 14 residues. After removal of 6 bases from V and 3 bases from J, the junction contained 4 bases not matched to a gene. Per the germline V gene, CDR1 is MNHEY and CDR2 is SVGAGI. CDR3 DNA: TGTGCCAGCAGCCTGGGACAGGGGGTCTACGAGCAGTACTTC. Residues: CASSLGQGVYEQYF.

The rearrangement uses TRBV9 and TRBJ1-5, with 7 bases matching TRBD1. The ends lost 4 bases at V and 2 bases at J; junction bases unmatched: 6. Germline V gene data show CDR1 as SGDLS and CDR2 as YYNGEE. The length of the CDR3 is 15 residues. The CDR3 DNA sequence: TGTGCCAGCAGCCAAGGAGGGGGCGGCAATCAGCCCCAGCATTTT. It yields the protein CASSQGGGGNQPQHF.

The CDR3 DNA sequence: TGTGCCAGCTGCCCTACTGCCGGGACCCAGTACTTC. This translates into CASCPTAGTQYF. V usage is TRBV12-3 or TRBV12-4 and J usage is TRBJ2-5; D is undetermined. The CDR3 totals 12 residues. V was clipped by 8 bases and J by 7 bases, with 14 bases between them.